This is a list of T cell receptor beta chains from one sample in a study of shared clonotypes between healthy human individuals. Sequenced by immunoSEQ multiplex PCR; TCRdb stores in-frame clones only, minus some. The profile shows more than 2 million clones, 90% to 95% of them singletons. The sequenced sample was naive CD8+ T cells from PBMCs. The receptors derive from a man aged 18 to 29 in good health. Some clones in this sample may be carry-over from other donors' samples. Both conserved end residues are part of each CDR3.

TRBV2	TRBJ2-7	CASRPEWTSFDIYEQYF
TRBV11-2	TRBJ2-7	CASSLISEQYF
TRBV5-1	TRBJ1-1	CASSSTKKNTGKNTEAFF
TRBV27	TRBJ1-5	CASSLVANQPQHF
TRBV6-1	TRBJ2-3	CASSEVSRGYSYFSTDTQYF
TRBV28	TRBJ1-2	CASSLPSVSGGYTF
TRBV7-9	TRBJ2-3	CASSLAAVAVTTQYF
TRBV6-1	TRBJ2-2	CASRYRGPGELFF
TRBV5-1	TRBJ2-3	CASSLLGLAGGTDTQYF
TRBV5-1	TRBJ1-2	CASSLGSWGSYGYTF
TRBV27	TRBJ2-7	CASSLGQELSYEQYF
TRBV11-3	TRBJ2-1	CASSSRQGNNEQFF
TRBV5-1	TRBJ2-1	CASSSRVAGVNNEQFF
TRBV7-9	TRBJ2-7	CASSLRRGLAESYEQYF
TRBV9	TRBJ2-1	CASSVEGLAGVGSYNEQFF
TRBV10-3	TRBJ1-6	CAISESGDRAAALHF
TRBV10-3	TRBJ1-1	CAIRGRGWDTEAFF
TRBV27	TRBJ1-2	CASSAVGTVVGGGYGYTF
TRBV11-3	TRBJ2-7	CASSSQGESREQYF
TRBV5-1	TRBJ2-7	CASSFGTSYEQYF
TRBV4-3	TRBJ2-7	CASSQVRDPRDEQYF
TRBV19	TRBJ1-2	CASSGQGALPPYGYTF
TRBV7-9	TRBJ2-7	CASSKEGLHF
TRBV27	TRBJ2-7	CASSLSMDAEQYF
TRBV6-6	TRBJ1-2	CASSYRTDYGYTF
TRBV27	TRBJ1-5	CASSLWQGGNQPQHF
TRBV30	TRBJ2-7	CAWSVGVSYEQYF
TRBV6-1	TRBJ2-5	CASSEKTGWSMETQYF
TRBV5-1	TRBJ2-1	CASSLDGQHSYNEQFF
TRBV7-2	TRBJ2-1	CASSLAGSSYNEQFF
TRBV6-6	TRBJ2-5	CASSRTGGFGETQYF
TRBV7-9	TRBJ2-5	CASSLLAYQETQYF
TRBV6-5	TRBJ1-1	CASSYKVRTRDTEAFF
TRBV9	TRBJ2-6	CASSVDPTGHDFSGANVLTF
TRBV7-9	TRBJ2-7	CASSLASSYEQYF
TRBV28	TRBJ1-1	CATGHPNTEAFF
TRBV27	TRBJ2-7	CASSLLGGEGAYEQYF
TRBV7-8	TRBJ2-7	CASSLAPETYEQYF
TRBV7-8	TRBJ2-1	CASSPGTEQFF
TRBV7-9	TRBJ2-5	CASRSGRMETQYF
TRBV9	TRBJ2-3	CASSAEGSRTDTQYF
TRBV19	TRBJ2-2	CASGVGTPNTGELFF
TRBV27	TRBJ2-7	CASSSRDGIYEQYF